Listed below are T cell receptor beta chains from one sample, sequenced in a study of cytomegalovirus exposure and HLA in healthy donors. Clones were sequenced by immunoSEQ multiplex PCR, and TCRdb holds only the in-frame ones, with some missing. The sample gives 150,000 to 200,000 clones, around 83% of which show up once; about 4% is in the top ten. The sequencing input was PBMCs. The receptors were sampled from a man aged 50 to 60 in good health and CMV-seropositive. CDR3s leave out the opening cysteine and the closing phenylalanine or tryptophan. D genes are given only for firm matches.

d_gene	v_gene	j_gene	CDR3aa
NA	TRBV4-1	TRBJ1-2	ASSQDRKYGYT
TRBD1	TRBV9	TRBJ2-7	ASSVAGTGVYEQY
TRBD1	TRBV5-4	TRBJ1-2	ASRRSGTDGYT
NA	TRBV19	TRBJ2-4	ASSITGRNIQY
NA	TRBV19	TRBJ2-5	ASSIGGRGSETQY
NA	TRBV10-3	TRBJ2-1	AISETEWATEQF
TRBD2	TRBV27	TRBJ2-2	ASSELASGELF
TRBD2	TRBV9	TRBJ2-1	ASSGGTSGYNEQF
TRBD2	TRBV19	TRBJ2-1	ASSIVGGSGV
NA	TRBV4-2	TRBJ2-7	ASSQDSGEGARSYEQY
NA	TRBV5-1	TRBJ2-5	ASSLAGYETQY
TRBD1	TRBV19	TRBJ1-2	ASSIWQGARYGYT
NA	TRBV7-2	TRBJ1-5	ASSLEGAVINQPQH
NA	TRBV7-3	TRBJ2-3	ASSLMRGDTQY
NA	TRBV4-1	TRBJ2-5	ASSQGGEAMETQY
TRBD1	TRBV25-1	TRBJ1-2	ASSGTAFYGYT
NA	TRBV18	TRBJ2-1	ASSPFGGLYNEQF
NA	TRBV6-5	TRBJ1-4	ASSPFGDRGKLF
NA	TRBV25-1	TRBJ1-3	ASSGSRTIY
NA	TRBV6-4	TRBJ2-6	ASSESSGANVLT
TRBD1	TRBV5-4	TRBJ1-3	ASSPDRALGNTIY
TRBD1	TRBV4-2	NA	ASSSRDSSYEQY
NA	TRBV29-1	TRBJ1-1	SGNQGNTEAF
NA	TRBV9	TRBJ2-1	ASSHGQYNEQF
TRBD2	TRBV7-2	TRBJ2-5	ASSLLYIAGETQY
NA	TRBV9	TRBJ2-4	ASSELGLGNIQY
TRBD1	TRBV6-5	TRBJ1-3	ASSLDRAGNTIY
NA	TRBV6-1	TRBJ1-2	ASSESLTGANYGYT
TRBD1	TRBV19	TRBJ1-2	ASSAGSGQVRHGYT
TRBD2	TRBV2	TRBJ2-3	ASSEGLAGTDTQY